These 17 T cell receptor beta chains originate from one sample sequenced in a study of Graves' ophthalmopathy and Graves' hyperthyroidism. RNA served as the template for amplifying TCR beta CDR3 regions. Second-round multiplex PCR came after a first-round RT-PCR that employed HTBI primers. Using its own MiXCR run on the multiplex PCR reads, TCRdb lists one record per CDR3 protein. The sample consists of about 220,000 distinct CDR3 sequences, roughly 21% of them appearing once. What was sequenced was peripheral blood. These receptors were collected from a woman between 45 and 65 years old with Graves' ophthalmopathy.

This clonotype was counted many times. The chain joins TRBV7-9 to TRBJ2-5, with 15 bases aligning to TRBD2. CDR3 length: 16 residues. Germline V gene data show CDR1 as SEHNR and CDR2 as FQNEAQ (reference sequence). Unmatched junction bases numbered 3, after V lost 5 bases and J lost 2 bases. CDR3 DNA sequence: TGTGCCAGCAGCGTAGGACTAGCGGGAGGGCAAGAGACCCAGTACTTC. It is translated as CASSVGLAGGQETQYF.

Ten or more counts support this clonotype. The chain joins TRBV20-1 to TRBJ1-2, with 9 bases that match TRBD1. CDR3 length equals 14 residues. Germline trimming cut 6 bases from V and 7 bases from J; bases unmatched to any gene: 12. Looked up from germline, CDR1 is DFQATT and CDR2 is SNEGSKA (reference sequence). Here the CDR3 reads CSAQRDREFGGYTF. The CDR3 coding sequence is TGCAGTGCCCAAAGGGACAGGGAATTTGGTGGCTACACCTTC.

This clonotype was recorded many times. The chain recombines TRBV18 with TRBJ2-7, with D perhaps TRBD1 or TRBD2 (5 bases each). V shed 6 bases and J shed 4 bases, with 13 bases lying between them. Per the germline V gene, CDR1 is KGHSH and CDR2 is LQKENI. The CDR3 contains 13 residues. The CDR3 bases are TGTGCCAGCTCCGTGACAGAGGGTTACGAGCAGTACTTC. Translating gives CASSVTEGYEQYF.

The CDR3 sequence: CASSEGTGWDTEAFF. The CDR3 DNA is TGTGCCAGCAGTGAGGGGACAGGGTGGGACACTGAAGCTTTCTTT. V and J are TRBV6-1 and TRBJ1-1; TRBD1 matches at 9 bases. The germline CDR1 and CDR2 sequences are MNHNS and SASEGT. V was pared by 3 bases and J by 3 bases, with 5 bases of the junction left unmatched. The CDR3 covers 15 residues.

A single count supports this clonotype. The chain employs TRBV12-3 or TRBV12-4 and TRBJ2-2, with TRBD1 identical over 8 bases. Trimming at V came to 0 bases and at J to 6 bases, leaving 0 bases not matched to a gene. The CDR3 runs to 14 residues. CDR3 amino acids: CASSLARGPGELFF. The CDR3 DNA reads as TGTGCCAGCAGTTTAGCCAGGGGGCCCGGGGAGCTGTTTTTT.

This clonotype showed up many times. The rearrangement uses TRBV11-2 and TRBJ2-2, with D hard to call. Looked up from germline, CDR1 is SGHAT and CDR2 is FQNNGV. The ends were cut back, 5 bases at V and 2 bases at J, with 12 bases in the middle. The length of the CDR3 is 15 residues. CDR3 in amino acids: CASSPRAFNTGELFF. The CDR3 bases are TGTGCCAGCAGCCCCCGGGCCTTTAACACCGGGGAGCTGTTTTTT.

This clonotype appeared many times. This chain uses TRBV29-1 with TRBJ1-1; a possible D gene is TRBD1 (6 bases). The CDR3 runs to 14 residues. Germline-derived CDR1 and CDR2 are SQVTM and ANQGSEA. Trimming cost V 0 bases and J 4 bases, with 12 bases left between them. DNA of the CDR3: TGCAGCGTTGAAGAACAGGGAAGGGGCACTGAAGCTTTCTTT. Its translation is CSVEEQGRGTEAFF.

This rearrangement joins TRBV29-1 to TRBJ2-5; D possibly corresponds to TRBD1 (5 bases). The V end was cut by 1 base, the J end by 5 bases, with 14 bases between. The CDR3 has 14 residues. Germline V gene sequence: CDR1 SQVTM, CDR2 ANQGSEA. The CDR3 sequence is CSVEGYGQGETQYF. CDR3 nucleotides: TGCAGCGTTGAAGGTTATGGGCAGGGCGAGACCCAGTACTTC.

This rearrangement joins TRBV6-5 to TRBJ1-5; D ambiguous. V lost 4 bases and J lost 5, with 15 bases in between. The CDR3 runs to 15 residues. Germline CDR1 reads MNHEY; CDR2 reads SVGAGI. CDR3 region: CASSLGSAEYQPQHF. DNA of the CDR3: TGTGCCAGCAGTTTAGGGTCAGCCGAATATCAGCCCCAGCATTTT.

The V call is TRBV28, the J call TRBJ2-7; D not resolved. The CDR3 length is 17 residues. Germline V gene data show CDR1 as MDHEN and CDR2 as SYDVKM. V was pared by 2 bases and J by 5 bases, with 22 bases between. This CDR3 is CASSLLLPTVPGHEQYF. For the CDR3, the DNA is TGTGCCAGCAGTTTACTCCTCCCGACGGTCCCTGGGCACGAGCAGTACTTC.

This clonotype was detected many times. This chain joins TRBV12-3 or TRBV12-4 and TRBJ2-7; TRBD1 matches at 8 bases. The CDR3 has 13 amino acids. Trimming took 5 bases from V and 5 from J; bases not matched to a gene: 5. CDR3 amino acids: CASSATDRDEQYF. The CDR3 DNA reads as TGTGCCAGCAGTGCAACGGACAGGGACGAGCAGTACTTC.

This rearrangement joins TRBV28 to TRBJ1-2; 7 bases are a match to TRBD1. The germline V gene encodes CDR1 MDHEN and CDR2 SYDVKM. Trimming took 5 bases from V and 7 from J; bases not matched to a gene: 16. The CDR3 spans 16 residues. The CDR3 coding sequence is TGTGCCAGCAGTGGAACAGGGGCGGGGGGGAATGGTGGCTACACCTTC. Its protein is CASSGTGAGGNGGYTF.

This clonotype was seen repeatedly, ten times or more. V gene TRBV7-3 combines with J gene TRBJ1-2; D gene uncertain. V was shortened by 5 bases and J by 4 bases, with 14 bases between the two germline ends. The CDR3 consists of 14 residues. Per germline, CDR1 SGHTA and CDR2 FQGTGA. CDR3 residues: CASSPSAAVYGYTF. The CDR3 nucleotides read TGTGCCAGCAGCCCCTCGGCCGCAGTCTATGGCTACACCTTC.

This chain uses TRBV29-1 with TRBJ2-7; possibly TRBD1 or TRBD2 for D (5 bases each). The germline V gene has CDR1 SQVTM and CDR2 ANQGSEA. V was cut by 4 bases and J by 4 bases, with 23 bases left in between. CDR3 size: 16 residues. The DNA of the CDR3 is TGCAGCGTTGTAGGCGGGTCCAACCAGGGATTTTACGAGCAGTACTTC. Amino acid sequence: CSVVGGSNQGFYEQYF.

The sample holds many counts of this clonotype. The rearrangement joins TRBV19 to TRBJ2-7, with 8 bases lining up with TRBD1. The CDR3 is 13 amino acids. Unmatched junction bases numbered 1, after V lost 5 bases and J lost 1 base. CDR1 and CDR2 from the germline V gene are LNHDA and SQIVND (reference sequence). The CDR3 region has the DNA TGTGCCAGTAGTGGACAGGGATCCTACGAGCAGTACTTC. Amino acid sequence: CASSGQGSYEQYF.

This clonotype has at least ten counts. The chain combines TRBV6-5 with TRBJ1-5; D call uncertain. V lost 3 bases and J 0 bases, leaving 9 bases between the germline ends. Germline CDR1 and CDR2: MNHEY and SVGAGI. The CDR3 extends over 15 amino acids. This CDR3 is CASSYSGASNQPQHF. Here the CDR3 DNA reads TGTGCCAGCAGTTATTCTGGAGCTAGCAATCAGCCCCAGCATTTT.

This clonotype is labeled as medium-sized. The rearrangement links TRBV12-3 or TRBV12-4 to TRBJ1-5; the D is unclear. The CDR3 length is 10 residues. V was cut by 7 bases and J by 12 bases, with 10 bases left in between. The CDR3 reads CASTLPLQHF. The DNA of the CDR3 is TGTGCCAGCACCTTACCCCTCCAGCATTTT.